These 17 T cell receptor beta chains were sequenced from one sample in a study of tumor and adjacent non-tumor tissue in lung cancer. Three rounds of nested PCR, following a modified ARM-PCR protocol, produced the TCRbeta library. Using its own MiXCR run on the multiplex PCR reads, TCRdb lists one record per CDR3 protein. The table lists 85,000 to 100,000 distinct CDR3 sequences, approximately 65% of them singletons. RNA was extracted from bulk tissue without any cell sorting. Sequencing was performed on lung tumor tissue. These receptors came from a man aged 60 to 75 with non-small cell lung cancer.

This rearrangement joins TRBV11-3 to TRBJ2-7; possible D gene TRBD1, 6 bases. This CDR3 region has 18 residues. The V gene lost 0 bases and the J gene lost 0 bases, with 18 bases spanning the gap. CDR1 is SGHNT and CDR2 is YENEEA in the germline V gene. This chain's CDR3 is CASSLERGMGVPSYEQYF. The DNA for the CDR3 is TGTGCCAGCAGCTTAGAGAGGGGGATGGGGGTTCCCTCCTACGAGCAGTACTTC.

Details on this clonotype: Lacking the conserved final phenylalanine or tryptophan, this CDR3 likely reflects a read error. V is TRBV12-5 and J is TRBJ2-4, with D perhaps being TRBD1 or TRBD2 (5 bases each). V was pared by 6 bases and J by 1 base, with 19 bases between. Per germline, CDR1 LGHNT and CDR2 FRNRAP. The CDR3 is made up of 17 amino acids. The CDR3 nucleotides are TGTGCTAGTGGCTGGGTGGGGGAGCGGAAGGCCAAAAACATTCAGTACTTG. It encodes CASGWVGERKAKNIQYL.

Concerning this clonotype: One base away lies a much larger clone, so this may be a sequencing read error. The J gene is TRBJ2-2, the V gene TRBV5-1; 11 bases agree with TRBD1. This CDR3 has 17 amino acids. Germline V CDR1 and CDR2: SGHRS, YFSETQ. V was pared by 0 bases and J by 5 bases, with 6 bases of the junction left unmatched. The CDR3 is CASSLGGQGADTGELFF. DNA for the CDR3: TGCGCCAGCAGCTTGGGAGGACAGGGGGCTGATACCGGGGAGCTGTTTTTT.

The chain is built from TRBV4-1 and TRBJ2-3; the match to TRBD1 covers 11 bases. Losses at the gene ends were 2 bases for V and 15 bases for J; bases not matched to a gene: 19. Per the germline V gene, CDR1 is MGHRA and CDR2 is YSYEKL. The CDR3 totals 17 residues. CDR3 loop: CASSQPSGQGVPDTLYF. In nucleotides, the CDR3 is TGCGCCAGCAGCCAACCTTCGGGACAGGGGGTCCCAGATACGCTTTATTTT.

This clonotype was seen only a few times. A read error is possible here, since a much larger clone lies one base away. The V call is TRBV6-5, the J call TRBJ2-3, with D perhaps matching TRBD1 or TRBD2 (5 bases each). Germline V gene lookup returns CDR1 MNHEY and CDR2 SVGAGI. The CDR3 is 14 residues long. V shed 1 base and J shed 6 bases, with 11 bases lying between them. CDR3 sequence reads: CASSYFRDGDTQYF. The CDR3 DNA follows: TGTGCCAGCAGTTACTTTAGGGACGGGGATACGCAGTATTTT.

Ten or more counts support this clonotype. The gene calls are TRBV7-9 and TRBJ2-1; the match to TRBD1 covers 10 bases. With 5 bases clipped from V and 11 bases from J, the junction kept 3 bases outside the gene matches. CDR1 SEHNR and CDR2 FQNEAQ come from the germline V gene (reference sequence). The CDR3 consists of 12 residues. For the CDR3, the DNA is TGTGCCAGCAGCCAGGACAGGGGGAAGCAGTTCTTC. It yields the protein CASSQDRGKQFF.

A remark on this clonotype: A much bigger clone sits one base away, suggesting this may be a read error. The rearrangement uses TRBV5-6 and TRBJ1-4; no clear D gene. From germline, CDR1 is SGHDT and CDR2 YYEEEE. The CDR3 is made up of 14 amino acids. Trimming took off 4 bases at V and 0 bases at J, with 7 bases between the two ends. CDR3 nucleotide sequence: TGTGCCAGCAGCGTGGAAGCAACTAATGAAAAACTGTTTTTT. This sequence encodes CASSVEATNEKLFF.

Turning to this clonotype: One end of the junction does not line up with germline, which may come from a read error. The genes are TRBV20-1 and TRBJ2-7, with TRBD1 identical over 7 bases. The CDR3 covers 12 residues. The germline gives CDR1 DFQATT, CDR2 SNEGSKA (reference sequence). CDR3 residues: CSARRQGSEHYF. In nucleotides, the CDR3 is TGCAGTGCTAGAAGACAGGGTTCCGAGCACTACTTC.

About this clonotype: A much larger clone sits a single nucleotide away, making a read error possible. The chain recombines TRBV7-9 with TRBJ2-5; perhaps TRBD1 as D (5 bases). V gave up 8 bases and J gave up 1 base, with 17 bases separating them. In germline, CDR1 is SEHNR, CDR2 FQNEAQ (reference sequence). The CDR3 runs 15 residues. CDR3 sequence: CASAPIGQIQETQYF. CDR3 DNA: TGTGCCAGCGCCCCAATAGGACAAATCCAAGAGACCCAGTACTTC.

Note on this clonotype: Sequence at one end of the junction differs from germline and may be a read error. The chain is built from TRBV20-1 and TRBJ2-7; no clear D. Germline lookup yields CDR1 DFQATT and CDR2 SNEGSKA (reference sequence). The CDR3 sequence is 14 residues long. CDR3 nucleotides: TGCTGTGCTATTTTTGGGGTTGGGCACTACGAGCAGTACTTC. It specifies CCAIFGVGHYEQYF.

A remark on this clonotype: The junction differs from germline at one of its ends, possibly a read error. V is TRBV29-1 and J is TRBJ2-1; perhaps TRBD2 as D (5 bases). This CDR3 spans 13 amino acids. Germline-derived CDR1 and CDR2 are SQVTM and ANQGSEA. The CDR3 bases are TGCAGCGTTGATAGACCCACTAGGAATGAGCGGATCTTC. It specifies CSVDRPTRNERIF.

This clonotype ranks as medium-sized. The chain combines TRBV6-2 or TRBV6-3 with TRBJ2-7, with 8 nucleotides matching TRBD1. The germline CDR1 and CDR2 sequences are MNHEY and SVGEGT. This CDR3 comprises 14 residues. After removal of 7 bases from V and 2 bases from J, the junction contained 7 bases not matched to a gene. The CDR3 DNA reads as TGTGCCAGCACCCCGGTGACAGGGGCCTACGAGCAGTACTTC. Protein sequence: CASTPVTGAYEQYF.

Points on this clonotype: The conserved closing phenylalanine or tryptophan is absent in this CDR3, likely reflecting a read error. In nucleotides, the CDR3 is TGTGCCAGCAGTTTAGGCACGTACAAAGGAGCTTTCTCT. Encoded protein: CASSLGTYKGAFS. The chain employs TRBV28 and TRBJ1-1; the D is unclear. Germline-derived CDR1 and CDR2 are MDHEN and SYDVKM. The CDR3 is made up of 13 amino acids. V lost 2 bases to trimming and J lost 10 bases, with 14 bases between them.

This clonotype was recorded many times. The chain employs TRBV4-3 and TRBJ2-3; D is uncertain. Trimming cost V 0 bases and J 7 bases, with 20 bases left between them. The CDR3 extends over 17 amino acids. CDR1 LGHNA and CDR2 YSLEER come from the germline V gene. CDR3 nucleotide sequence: TGCGCCAGCAGCCAAGATCGGGCTTTCTCGGTTGCCAATACGCAGTATTTT. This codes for CASSQDRAFSVANTQYF.

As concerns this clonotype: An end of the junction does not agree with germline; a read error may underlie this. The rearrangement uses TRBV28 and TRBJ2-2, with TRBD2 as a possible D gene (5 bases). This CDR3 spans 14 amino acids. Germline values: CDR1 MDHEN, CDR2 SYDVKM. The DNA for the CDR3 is TGTGCCAGCAGTTTTAGAGGGATCACCGGGGAACTGCTTTTT. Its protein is CASSFRGITGELLF.

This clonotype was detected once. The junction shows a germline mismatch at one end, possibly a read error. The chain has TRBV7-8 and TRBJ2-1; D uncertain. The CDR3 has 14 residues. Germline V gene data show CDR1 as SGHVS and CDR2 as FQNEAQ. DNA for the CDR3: TGTGCAAGCAACTTAATGAATAGTGGGAATGAGCAGTTCTTC. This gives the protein CASNLMNSGNEQFF.

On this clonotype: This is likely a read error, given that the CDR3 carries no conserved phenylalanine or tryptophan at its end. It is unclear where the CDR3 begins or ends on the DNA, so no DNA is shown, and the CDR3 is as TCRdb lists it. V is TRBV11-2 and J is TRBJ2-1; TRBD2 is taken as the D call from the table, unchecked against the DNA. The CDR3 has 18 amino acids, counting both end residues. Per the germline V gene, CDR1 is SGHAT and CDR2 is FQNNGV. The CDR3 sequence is CASSFFLVGGQSYNEQFV.